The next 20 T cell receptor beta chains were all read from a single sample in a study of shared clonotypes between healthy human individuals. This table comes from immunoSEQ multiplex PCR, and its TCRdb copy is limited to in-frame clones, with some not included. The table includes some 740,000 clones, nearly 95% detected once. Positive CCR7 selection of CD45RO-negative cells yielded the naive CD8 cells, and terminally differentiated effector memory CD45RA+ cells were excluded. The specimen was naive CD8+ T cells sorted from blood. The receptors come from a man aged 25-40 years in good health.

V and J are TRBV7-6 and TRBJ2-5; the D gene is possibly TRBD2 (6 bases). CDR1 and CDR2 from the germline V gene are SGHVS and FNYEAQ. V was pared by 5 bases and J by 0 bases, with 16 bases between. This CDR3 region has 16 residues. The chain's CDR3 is CASSHGSGLDQETQYF. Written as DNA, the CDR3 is TGTGCCAGCAGCCACGGTTCGGGACTGGACCAAGAGACCCAGTACTTC.

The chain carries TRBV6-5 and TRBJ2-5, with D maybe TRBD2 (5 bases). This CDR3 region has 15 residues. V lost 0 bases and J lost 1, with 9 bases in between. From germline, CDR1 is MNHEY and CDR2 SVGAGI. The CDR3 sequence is CASSYSYSAQETQYF. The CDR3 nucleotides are TGTGCCAGCAGTTACTCGTATAGCGCCCAAGAGACCCAGTACTTC.

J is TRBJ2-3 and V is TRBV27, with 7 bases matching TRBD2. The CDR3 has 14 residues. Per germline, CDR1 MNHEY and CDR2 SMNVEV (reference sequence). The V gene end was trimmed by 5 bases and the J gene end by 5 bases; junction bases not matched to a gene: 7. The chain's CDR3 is CASSTGLVRDTQYF. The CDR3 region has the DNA TGTGCCAGCAGTACAGGACTAGTTAGAGATACGCAGTATTTT.

CDR3 in DNA: TGTGCCAGCAGCCCGGGCAGGGGTATAACCGGGGAGCTGTTTTTT. Its translation is CASSPGRGITGELFF. J is TRBJ2-2 and V is TRBV11-2; D may be TRBD1 (6 bases). The CDR3 has 15 amino acids. CDR1 is SGHAT, CDR2 FQNNGV, per germline. The ends were cut back, 5 bases at V and 5 bases at J, with 15 bases in the middle.

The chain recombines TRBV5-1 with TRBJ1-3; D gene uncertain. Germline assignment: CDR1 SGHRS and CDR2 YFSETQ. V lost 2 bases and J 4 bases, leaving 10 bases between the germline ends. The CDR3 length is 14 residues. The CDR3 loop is CASSLHGSGNTIYF. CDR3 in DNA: TGCGCCAGCAGCTTACATGGTTCGGGAAACACCATATATTTT. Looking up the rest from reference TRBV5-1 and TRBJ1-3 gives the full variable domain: KAGVTQTPRYLIKTRGQQVTLSCSPISGHRSVSWYQQTPGQGLQFLFEYFSETQRNKGNFPGRFSGRQFSNSRSEMNVSTLELGDSALYLCASSLHGSGNTIYFGEGSWLTVV.

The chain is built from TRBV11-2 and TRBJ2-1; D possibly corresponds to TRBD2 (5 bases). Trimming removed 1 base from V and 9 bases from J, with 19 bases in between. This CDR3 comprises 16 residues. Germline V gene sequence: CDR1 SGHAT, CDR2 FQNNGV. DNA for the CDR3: TGTGCCAGCAGCTTAGTGCCAGCGCCCGGCGAGGGTGAGCAGTTCTTC. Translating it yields CASSLVPAPGEGEQFF.

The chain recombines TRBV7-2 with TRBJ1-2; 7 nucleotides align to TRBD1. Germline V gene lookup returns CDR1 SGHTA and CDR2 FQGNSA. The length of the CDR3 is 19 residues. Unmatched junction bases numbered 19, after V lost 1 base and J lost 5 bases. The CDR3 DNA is TGTGCCAGCAGCTTAGGCTTCGCCCGGGGAAACAGGGGTGTATATGGCTACACCTTC. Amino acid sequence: CASSLGFARGNRGVYGYTF.

Here the CDR3 reads CASSRPRDSPTDTQYF. DNA for the CDR3: TGTGCCAGCAGCCGCCCTCGGGACTCTCCCACAGATACGCAGTATTTT. The chain combines TRBV13 with TRBJ2-3; the D gene is possibly TRBD2 (6 bases). Trimming cost V 5 bases and J 2 bases, with 17 bases left between them. CDR1 PRHDT and CDR2 FYEKMQ come from the germline V gene (reference sequence). The CDR3 sequence is 16 residues long. The complete variable domain, with remaining parts taken from reference TRBV13 and TRBJ2-3, reads AAGVIQSPRHLIKEKRETATLKCYPIPRHDTVYWYQQGPGQDPQFLISFYEKMQSDKGSIPDRFSAQQFSDYHSELNMSSLELGDSALYFCASSRPRDSPTDTQYFGPGTRLTVL.

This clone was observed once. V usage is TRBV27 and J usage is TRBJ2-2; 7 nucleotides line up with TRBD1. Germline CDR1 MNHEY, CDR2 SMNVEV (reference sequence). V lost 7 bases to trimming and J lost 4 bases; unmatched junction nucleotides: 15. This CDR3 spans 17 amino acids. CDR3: CASTSLPGQQFTGELFF. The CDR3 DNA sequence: TGTGCCAGCACTTCCTTACCGGGACAGCAATTCACCGGGGAGCTGTTTTTT.

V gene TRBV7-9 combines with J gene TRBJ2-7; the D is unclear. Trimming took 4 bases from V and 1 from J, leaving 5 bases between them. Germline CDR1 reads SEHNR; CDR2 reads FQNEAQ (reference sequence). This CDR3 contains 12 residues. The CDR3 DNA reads TGTGCCAGCAGCTCCTGGTCCTACGAGCAGTACTTC. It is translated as CASSSWSYEQYF.

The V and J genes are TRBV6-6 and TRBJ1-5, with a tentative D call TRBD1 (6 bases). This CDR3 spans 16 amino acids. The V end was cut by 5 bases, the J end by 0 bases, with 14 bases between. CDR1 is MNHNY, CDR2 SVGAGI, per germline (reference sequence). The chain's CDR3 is CASSPRTDYSNQPQHF. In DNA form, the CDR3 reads TGTGCCAGCAGTCCCCGGACAGACTATAGCAATCAGCCCCAGCATTTT.

In DNA form, the CDR3 reads TGTGCCAGCTCCATGGGACTAGCGGGAGTTCTCGACGAGCAGTACTTC. Amino acid sequence: CASSMGLAGVLDEQYF. V usage is TRBV28 and J usage is TRBJ2-7; 14 nucleotides align to TRBD2. The CDR3 spans 16 residues. Trimming at V came to 8 bases and at J to 5 bases, leaving 11 bases not matched to a gene. CDR1 is MDHEN and CDR2 is SYDVKM in the germline V gene. Full variable domain (remainder filled in from reference TRBV28 and TRBJ2-7): DVKVTQSSRYLVKRTGEKVFLECVQDMDHENMFWYRQDPGLGLRLIYFSYDVKMKEKGDIPEGYSVSREKKERFSLILESASTNQTSMYLCASSMGLAGVLDEQYFGPGTRLTVT.

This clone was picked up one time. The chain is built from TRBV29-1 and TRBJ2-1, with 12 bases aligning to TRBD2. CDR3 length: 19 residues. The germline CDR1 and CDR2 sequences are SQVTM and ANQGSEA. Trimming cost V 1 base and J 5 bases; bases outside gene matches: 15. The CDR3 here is CSVEAGGLAGVSINNEQFF. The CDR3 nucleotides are TGCAGCGTTGAAGCGGGGGGACTAGCGGGCGTATCTATCAACAATGAGCAGTTCTTC.

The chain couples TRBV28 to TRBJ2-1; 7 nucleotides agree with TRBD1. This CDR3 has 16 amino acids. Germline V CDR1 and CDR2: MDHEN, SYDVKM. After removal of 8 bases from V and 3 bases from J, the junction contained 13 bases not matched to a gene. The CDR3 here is CASGTNRGAVYNEQFF. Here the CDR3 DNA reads TGTGCCAGCGGGACGAACAGGGGAGCGGTCTACAATGAGCAGTTCTTC.

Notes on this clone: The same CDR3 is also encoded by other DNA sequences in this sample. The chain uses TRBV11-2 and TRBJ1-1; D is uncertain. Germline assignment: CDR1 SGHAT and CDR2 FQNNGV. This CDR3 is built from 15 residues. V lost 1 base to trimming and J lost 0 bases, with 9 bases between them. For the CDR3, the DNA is TGTGCCAGCAGCTTAGCTGGGAAGTTGAACACTGAAGCTTTCTTT. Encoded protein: CASSLAGKLNTEAFF.

CDR3 bases: TGCGCCAGCAGCCTTACCGGGACAGGGGCAATCACAGATACGCAGTATTTT. It codes for CASSLTGTGAITDTQYF. The chain is built from TRBV4-1 and TRBJ2-3, with 10 nucleotides matching TRBD1. Germline V gives CDR1 MGHRA, CDR2 YSYEKL. V shed 4 bases and J 2 bases; nucleotides not matched to a gene: 9. The CDR3 has 17 residues.

CDR3 sequence: CASSFGLAGVGELFF. DNA for the CDR3: TGCGCCAGCAGCTTCGGGCTAGCGGGAGTCGGGGAGCTGTTTTTT. This chain links TRBV5-1 with TRBJ2-2, with 10 bases aligning to TRBD2. From germline, CDR1 is SGHRS and CDR2 YFSETQ. The junction had 5 bases not matched to a gene; V was cut back by 2 bases and J by 7 bases. This CDR3 contains 15 residues.

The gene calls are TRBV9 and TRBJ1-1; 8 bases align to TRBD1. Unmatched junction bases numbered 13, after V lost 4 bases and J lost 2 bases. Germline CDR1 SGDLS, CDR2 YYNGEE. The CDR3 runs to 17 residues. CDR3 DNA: TGTGCCAGCAGCTCTTCAAACGACAGGGGAAAAAACACTGAAGCTTTCTTT. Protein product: CASSSSNDRGKNTEAFF.

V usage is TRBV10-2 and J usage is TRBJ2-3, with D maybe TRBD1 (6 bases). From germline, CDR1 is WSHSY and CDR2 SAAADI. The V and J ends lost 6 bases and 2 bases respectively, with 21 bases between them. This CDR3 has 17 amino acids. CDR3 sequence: CASSEGPQGIHTDTQYF. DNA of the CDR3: TGCGCCAGCAGCGAGGGCCCCCAGGGGATCCACACAGATACGCAGTATTTT.

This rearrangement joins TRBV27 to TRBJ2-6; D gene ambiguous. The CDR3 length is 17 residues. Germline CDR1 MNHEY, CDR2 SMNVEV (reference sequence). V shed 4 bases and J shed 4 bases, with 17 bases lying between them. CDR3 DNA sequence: TGTGCCAGCAGTTCTCAGACCGTTCTTGGAGGGGCCAACGTCCTGACTTTC. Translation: CASSSQTVLGGANVLTF.